Below are 23 T cell receptor beta chains sequenced from a single sample in a study of blood T cell repertoires in COVID-19. TCRdb's table, derived via immunoSEQ multiplex PCR, lists solely in-frame clones and lacks some. The sample carries 450,000 or so clones, roughly 90% recorded once. Sequencing was carried out using peripheral blood. These receptor sequences come from a man aged 18 to 29 with COVID-19, enrolled during active disease.

The chain recombines TRBV7-8 with TRBJ2-3; possible D gene TRBD2, 6 bases. Germline V gene data show CDR1 as SGHVS and CDR2 as FQNEAQ. The CDR3 runs to 13 residues. V dropped 3 bases and J dropped 4 bases, with 8 bases sitting between them. In nucleotides, the CDR3 is TGTGCCAGCAGCTTTGGGGAGGCAGATACGCAGTATTTT. It specifies CASSFGEADTQYF.

This clone showed up just once. The chain uses TRBV7-9 and TRBJ2-7, with no clear D. Trimming shortened V by 5 bases and J by 0 bases, and 14 bases separated the two germline ends. This CDR3 is 15 amino acids long. Germline CDR1 SEHNR, CDR2 FQNEAQ (reference sequence). CDR3 coding DNA: TGTGCCAGCAGCCCGGGTGAGGCCGACTCCTACGAGCAGTACTTC. Residues: CASSPGEADSYEQYF.

The gene calls are TRBV3-1 (or the pseudogene TRBV3-2) and TRBJ2-3, with 7 bases aligning to TRBD2. This CDR3 is 15 amino acids long. V gave up 3 bases and J gave up 3 bases; unmatched junction bases: 6. Germline lookup yields CDR1 LGHDT and CDR2 YNNKEL (reference sequence). The CDR3: CASSHRTSRTDTQYF. The CDR3 DNA reads TGTGCCAGCAGCCACCGGACTAGTCGGACAGATACGCAGTATTTT.

This sequence joins TRBV5-5 and TRBJ2-3, with 7 bases identical to TRBD2. Germline V gene data show CDR1 as SGHKS and CDR2 as YYEKEE (reference sequence). The CDR3 loop spans 15 amino acids. The J segment lost 10 bases and the V segment lost 4 bases, leaving 15 bases of the junction unmatched. CDR3 DNA sequence: TGTGCCAGCAGCCCGCTAGCGAGCGGGGTGACGTCGCAGTATTTT. Its protein product is CASSPLASGVTSQYF.

J is TRBJ1-6 and V is TRBV19; tentative D call: TRBD1 (5 bases). The CDR3 sequence is 16 residues long. Germline CDR1 and CDR2: LNHDA and SQIVND (reference sequence). V was shortened by 4 bases and J by 0 bases, with 10 bases between the two germline ends. The CDR3 bases are TGTGCCAGTAGTAAAGGGGCGCGCTCCTATAATTCACCCCTCCACTTT. Its protein is CASSKGARSYNSPLHF.

V and J are TRBV3-1 (or the pseudogene TRBV3-2) and TRBJ2-1; 8 bases line up with TRBD1. This CDR3 spans 15 amino acids. With 0 bases clipped from V and 4 bases from J, the junction kept 2 bases outside the gene matches. The germline V gene has CDR1 LGHDT and CDR2 YNNKEL (reference sequence). CDR3 sequence (DNA): TGTGCCAGCAGCCAAGACGGACAGGGTTACAATGAGCAGTTCTTC. Translated, it gives CASSQDGQGYNEQFF.

This clone was found once. J is TRBJ2-7 and V is TRBV12-3 or TRBV12-4, with 10 bases fitting TRBD2. V shed 7 bases and J 3 bases; nucleotides not matched to a gene: 3. The CDR3 is made up of 13 amino acids. The CDR3 coding sequence is TGTGCCAGCAAGGCTAGCGGGAGCTACGAGCAGTACTTC. Its translation: CASKASGSYEQYF.

This sequence joins TRBV11-2 and TRBJ2-1, with 9 bases that match TRBD1. The trim removed 5 bases at V and 0 bases at J, leaving 2 bases unmatched. The CDR3 contains 15 residues. Germline CDR1 SGHAT, CDR2 FQNNGV. CDR3 amino acids: CASSRTGASYNEQFF. The DNA of the CDR3 is TGTGCCAGCAGCCGGACAGGGGCCTCCTACAATGAGCAGTTCTTC.

The genes are TRBV5-1 and TRBJ1-6, with D unclear. Deletions cut 0 bases from V and 4 bases from J, with 11 bases between. Germline lookup yields CDR1 SGHRS and CDR2 YFSETQ. This CDR3 contains 16 residues. CDR3 bases: TGCGCCAGCAGCTTGGGTCCGCCAGCGTATAATTCACCCCTCCACTTT. As protein: CASSLGPPAYNSPLHF.

This clone was seen at least ten times. V is TRBV6-4 and J is TRBJ2-1, with 12 positions matching TRBD2. The V gene end was trimmed by 0 bases and the J gene end by 6 bases; junction bases not matched to a gene: 0. This CDR3 has 15 amino acids. Germline CDR1 is MRHNA and CDR2 is SNTAGT. Here the CDR3 reads CASSDSTSGSNEQFF. CDR3 DNA sequence: TGTGCCAGCAGTGACTCGACTAGCGGGAGCAATGAGCAGTTCTTC.

CDR3 DNA: TGTGCCAGCAGCCAATTTAATATCGGAGAGCCCCTTTATAGCAATCAGCCCCAGCATTTT. Residues: CASSQFNIGEPLYSNQPQHF. The rearrangement links TRBV14 to TRBJ1-5; D is uncertain. The CDR3 loop spans 20 amino acids. Per the germline V gene, CDR1 is SGHDN and CDR2 is FVKESK. V gave up 2 bases and J gave up 0 bases, with 23 bases separating them.

This clone was found once. V is TRBV20-1 and J is TRBJ1-2; TRBD1 matches at 9 bases. The trim removed 6 bases at V and 7 bases at J, leaving 12 bases unmatched. Germline CDR1 DFQATT, CDR2 SNEGSKA (reference sequence). The length of the CDR3 is 14 residues. The CDR3 protein is CSASPTTGGSGYTF. Here the CDR3 DNA reads TGCAGTGCCAGTCCCACCACAGGGGGCTCTGGCTACACCTTC.

The chain carries TRBV5-1 and TRBJ1-1, with TRBD1 as a possible D gene (5 bases). CDR1 and CDR2 from the germline V gene are SGHRS and YFSETQ. The CDR3 spans 15 residues. V lost 6 bases and J lost 3, with 18 bases in between. The CDR3 protein is CASIAQDGGYTEAFF. CDR3 coding DNA: TGCGCCAGCATAGCACAAGATGGGGGGTACACTGAAGCTTTCTTT.

Regarding this clone: Additional DNA sequences in this sample encode the identical CDR3. The chain links TRBV5-1 to TRBJ1-3; D unresolved. Trimming shortened V by 0 bases and J by 2 bases, and 6 bases separated the two germline ends. The CDR3 covers 14 residues. Germline assignment: CDR1 SGHRS and CDR2 YFSETQ. CDR3 in amino acids: CASSLGQTGNTIYF. In nucleotides, the CDR3 is TGCGCCAGCAGCTTGGGGCAGACTGGAAACACCATATATTTT.

V and J are TRBV3-1 (or the pseudogene TRBV3-2) and TRBJ2-5; TRBD2 might be the D (6 bases). The V gene's germline CDR1 is LGHDT and CDR2 YNNKEL (reference sequence). The germline V and J ends were trimmed by 4 bases and 5 bases, with 14 bases remaining between them. CDR3 length equals 14 residues. The CDR3 sequence is CASSRTRGGETQYF. The CDR3 coding sequence is TGTGCCAGCAGCCGTACTAGAGGAGGGGAGACCCAGTACTTC.

The chain couples TRBV19 to TRBJ1-1; 7 nucleotides match TRBD1. The CDR3 has 14 residues. The germline V gene encodes CDR1 LNHDA and CDR2 SQIVND (reference sequence). Unmatched junction bases numbered 7, after V lost 8 bases and J lost 1 base. CDR3 nucleotides: TGTGCCAGTCGGCTGGGACAGACGAACACTGAAGCTTTCTTT. Translated: CASRLGQTNTEAFF.

The V call is TRBV24-1, the J call TRBJ2-1; tentative D call: TRBD1 (6 bases). Germline CDR1 is KGHDR and CDR2 is SFDVKD. V lost 10 bases and J lost 3, with 15 bases in between. The CDR3 is 14 amino acids. CDR3 sequence reads: CATAQGQGYNEQFF. The CDR3 region has the DNA TGTGCCACAGCGCAGGGGCAGGGCTACAATGAGCAGTTCTTC.

The V gene is TRBV5-1, the J gene TRBJ2-7, with D tentatively TRBD2 (6 bases). The V gene's germline CDR1 is SGHRS and CDR2 YFSETQ. The length of the CDR3 is 16 residues. V was clipped by 1 base and J by 2 bases, with 16 bases between them. CDR3 bases: TGCGCCAGCAGCTTGACCCCCCGACTAGAGACCTACGAGCAGTACTTC. The encoded protein is CASSLTPRLETYEQYF.

V usage is TRBV5-4 and J usage is TRBJ2-5; 9 bases match TRBD2. The CDR3 is made up of 14 amino acids. V dropped 2 bases and J dropped 4; count of bases not matched to a gene: 3. CDR1 SGHNT and CDR2 YYREEE come from the germline V gene (reference sequence). CDR3 sequence (DNA): TGTGCCAGCAGCTTTCTAGCGGGGAGAGAGACCCAGTACTTC. This translates into CASSFLAGRETQYF.

The rearrangement uses TRBV12-3 or TRBV12-4 and TRBJ1-2, with D possibly matching TRBD1 (5 bases). CDR3 length equals 13 residues. Trimming cost V 5 bases and J 2 bases, with 9 bases left between them. The CDR3 DNA reads TGTGCCAGCAGTCCGACAGCGAACTATGGCTACACCTTC. Its protein is CASSPTANYGYTF.

This sequence joins TRBV7-9 and TRBJ1-1, with a tentative D call TRBD1 (5 bases). The CDR3 loop spans 16 amino acids. Germline CDR1 SEHNR, CDR2 FQNEAQ (reference sequence). Trimming took 3 bases from V and 5 from J, leaving 19 bases between them. For the CDR3, the DNA is TGTGCCAGCAGCTTTAAGGGCTTGGGGGGTGGAACTGAAGCTTTCTTT. It encodes CASSFKGLGGGTEAFF.

V gene TRBV14 combines with J gene TRBJ2-7, with 7 bases matching TRBD2. The CDR3 loop spans 18 amino acids. J lost 1 base, V lost 0 bases, and 12 bases had no gene match. Germline V gene sequence: CDR1 SGHDN, CDR2 FVKESK. This chain's CDR3 is CASSQDPLERGPSYEQYF. The CDR3 DNA follows: TGTGCCAGCAGCCAAGACCCCTTGGAGCGGGGACCTTCCTACGAGCAGTACTTC.

In its sample, this clone was seen once. The chain has TRBV19 and TRBJ1-2; 9 nucleotides agree with TRBD1. Per germline, CDR1 LNHDA and CDR2 SQIVND (reference sequence). The V segment lost 6 bases and the J segment 4 bases; nucleotides outside the gene matches: 3. This CDR3 is 13 amino acids long. The CDR3 loop reads CASRDRGGYGYTF. The CDR3 DNA sequence: TGTGCCAGTAGGGACAGGGGCGGCTATGGCTACACCTTC.